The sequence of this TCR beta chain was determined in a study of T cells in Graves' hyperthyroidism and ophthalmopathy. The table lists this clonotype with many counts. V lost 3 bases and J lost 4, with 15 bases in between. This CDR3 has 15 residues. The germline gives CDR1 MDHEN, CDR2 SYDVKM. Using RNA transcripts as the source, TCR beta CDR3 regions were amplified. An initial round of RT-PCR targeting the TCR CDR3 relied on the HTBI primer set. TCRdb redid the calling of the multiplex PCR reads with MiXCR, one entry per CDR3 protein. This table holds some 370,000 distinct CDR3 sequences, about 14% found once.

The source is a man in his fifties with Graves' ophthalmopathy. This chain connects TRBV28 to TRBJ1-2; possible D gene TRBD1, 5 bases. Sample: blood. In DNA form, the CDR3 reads TGTGCCAGCAGTTTGAAGGGGCGCCTAACCTATGGCTACACCTTC. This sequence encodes CASSLKGRLTYGYTF.